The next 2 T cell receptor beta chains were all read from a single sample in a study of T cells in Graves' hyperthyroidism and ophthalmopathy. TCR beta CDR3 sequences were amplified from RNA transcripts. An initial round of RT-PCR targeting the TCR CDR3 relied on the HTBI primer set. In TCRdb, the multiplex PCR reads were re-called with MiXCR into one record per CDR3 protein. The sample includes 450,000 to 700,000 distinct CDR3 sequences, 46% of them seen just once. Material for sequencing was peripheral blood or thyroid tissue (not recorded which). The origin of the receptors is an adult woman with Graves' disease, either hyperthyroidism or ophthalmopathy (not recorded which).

The CDR3 coding sequence is TGTGCCAGCAGTTGGCCGGGACAGGAGCAGTACTTC. It yields the protein CASSWPGQEQYF. The chain combines TRBV12-3 or TRBV12-4 with TRBJ2-7, with 7 bases fitting TRBD1. V trimming: 4 bases; J trimming: 7 bases; junction bases outside the gene matches: 4. This CDR3 has 12 amino acids.

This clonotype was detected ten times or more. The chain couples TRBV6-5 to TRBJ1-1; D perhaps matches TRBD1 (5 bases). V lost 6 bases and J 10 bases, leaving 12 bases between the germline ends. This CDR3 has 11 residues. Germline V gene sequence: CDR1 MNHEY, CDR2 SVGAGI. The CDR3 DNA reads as TGTGCCAGCAGGGGGGAATTGGCAGCTTTCTTT. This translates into CASRGELAAFF.